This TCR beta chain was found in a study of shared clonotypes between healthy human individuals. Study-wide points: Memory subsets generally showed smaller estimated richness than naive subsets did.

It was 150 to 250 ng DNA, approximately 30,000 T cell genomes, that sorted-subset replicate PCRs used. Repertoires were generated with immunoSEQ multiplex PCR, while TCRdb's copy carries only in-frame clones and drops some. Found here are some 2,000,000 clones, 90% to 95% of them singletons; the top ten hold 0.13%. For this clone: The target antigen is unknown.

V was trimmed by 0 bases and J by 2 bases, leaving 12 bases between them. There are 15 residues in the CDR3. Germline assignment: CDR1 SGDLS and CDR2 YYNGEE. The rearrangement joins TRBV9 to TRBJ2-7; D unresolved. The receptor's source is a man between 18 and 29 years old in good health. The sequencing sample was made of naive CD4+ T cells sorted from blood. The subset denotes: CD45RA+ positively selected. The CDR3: CASSVVPDLPYEQYF. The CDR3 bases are TGTGCCAGCAGCGTAGTGCCGGACCTTCCCTACGAGCAGTACTTC.